This is a list of T cell receptor beta chains from one sample in a study of CD8+CD57+ T cells in acquired aplastic anemia. TCRdb passed the reads through MiXCR, listing each CDR3 protein once. The sample records 250,000 to 350,000 distinct CDR3 sequences, roughly half being singletons. Sequenced: sorted CD4+, CD8+, or CD8+CD57+ T cells (not recorded which) from PBMCs. These receptors were obtained from a human donor with severe aplastic anemia or a healthy control (not recorded which). CDR3s include the opening cysteine and the closing phenylalanine or tryptophan. Fields, in order: V gene, clone size, D gene, J gene, CDR3 length, CDR3 protein, CDR3 DNA. D genes are given only for firm matches. Only part of the rows carry a size: once, few, many, or a class if the clone is expanded.

v_gene: TRBV7-8
abundance: many
d_gene: .
j_gene: TRBJ2-1
len: 14
CDR3aa: CASSQWGEPNEQFF
CDR3nt: TGTGCCAGCAGCCAGTGGGGGGAACCAAATGAGCAGTTCTTC

v_gene: TRBV7-3
abundance: many
d_gene: TRBD1
j_gene: TRBJ1-2
len: 13
CDR3aa: CASSPAGGYGYTF
CDR3nt: TGTGCCAGCAGCCCCGCAGGGGGCTATGGCTACACCTTC

v_gene: TRBV19
abundance: .
d_gene: TRBD1
j_gene: TRBJ2-7
len: 14
CDR3aa: CASSMGQGPYEQYF
CDR3nt: TGTGCCAGTAGTATGGGACAGGGACCCTACGAGCAGTACTTC

v_gene: TRBV7-3
abundance: few
d_gene: .
j_gene: TRBJ2-7
len: 15
CDR3aa: CASSLGAVSSYEQYF
CDR3nt: TGTGCCAGCAGCTTGGGGGCGGTGAGCTCCTACGAGCAGTACTTC

v_gene: TRBV29-1
abundance: once
d_gene: TRBD2
j_gene: TRBJ2-5
len: 14
CDR3aa: CSVDEGLAGGTQYF
CDR3nt: TGCAGCGTTGATGAGGGACTAGCGGGAGGGACCCAGTACTTC

v_gene: TRBV19
abundance: many
d_gene: .
j_gene: TRBJ1-5
len: 12
CDR3aa: CASSIEPGTQHF
CDR3nt: TGTGCCAGTAGTATAGAGCCAGGGACGCAGCATTTT

v_gene: TRBV20-1
abundance: .
d_gene: .
j_gene: TRBJ2-1
len: 14
CDR3aa: CSAREGGGFNEQFF
CDR3nt: TGCAGTGCTAGAGAGGGGGGCGGCTTCAATGAGCAGTTCTTC

v_gene: TRBV9
abundance: .
d_gene: .
j_gene: TRBJ2-1
len: 13
CDR3aa: CASSPAGLNEQFF
CDR3nt: TGTGCCAGCAGCCCTGCAGGGCTTAATGAGCAGTTCTTC

v_gene: TRBV5-1
abundance: .
d_gene: .
j_gene: TRBJ2-5
len: 14
CDR3aa: CASSLTGNQETQYF
CDR3nt: TGCGCCAGCAGCTTGACAGGGAACCAAGAGACCCAGTACTTC

v_gene: TRBV9
abundance: .
d_gene: .
j_gene: TRBJ2-7
len: 15
CDR3aa: CASSVELTTSYEQYF
CDR3nt: TGTGCCAGCAGCGTAGAGCTCACTACCTCCTACGAGCAGTACTTC

v_gene: TRBV25-1
abundance: .
d_gene: .
j_gene: TRBJ2-6
len: 14
CDR3aa: CASTPAAGANVLTF
CDR3nt: TGTGCCAGCACGCCGGCGGCTGGGGCCAACGTCCTGACTTTC